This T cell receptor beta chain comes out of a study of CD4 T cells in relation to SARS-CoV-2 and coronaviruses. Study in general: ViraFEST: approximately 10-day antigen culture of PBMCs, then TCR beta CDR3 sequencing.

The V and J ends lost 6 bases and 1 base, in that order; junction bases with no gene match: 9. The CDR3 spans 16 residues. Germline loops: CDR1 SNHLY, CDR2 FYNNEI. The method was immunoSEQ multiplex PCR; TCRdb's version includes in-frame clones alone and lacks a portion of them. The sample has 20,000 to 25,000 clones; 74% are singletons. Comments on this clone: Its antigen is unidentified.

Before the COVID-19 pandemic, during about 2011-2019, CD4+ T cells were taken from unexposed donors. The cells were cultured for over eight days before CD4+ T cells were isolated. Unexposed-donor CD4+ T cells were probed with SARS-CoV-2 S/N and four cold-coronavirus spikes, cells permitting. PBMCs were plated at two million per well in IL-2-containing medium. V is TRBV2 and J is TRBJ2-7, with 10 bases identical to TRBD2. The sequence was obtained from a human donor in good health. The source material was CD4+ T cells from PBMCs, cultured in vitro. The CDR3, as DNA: TGTGCCAGCAGGGCCCCCGGGACTAGCGTTTCCTACGAGCAGTACTTC. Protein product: CASRAPGTSVSYEQYF.